This is a list of T cell receptor beta chains from one sample in a study of cytomegalovirus exposure and HLA in healthy donors. TCRdb's table, derived via immunoSEQ multiplex PCR, lists solely in-frame clones and lacks some. This table has some 99,000 clones, under 80% appearing once. Material: PBMCs. These receptors originate from a man aged 40-49 years in good health and CMV-seronegative. Both conserved end residues are part of each CDR3. The order of the fields is D gene, J gene, V gene, CDR3 length, clone size, CDR3 protein, CDR3 DNA. D genes are given only for firm matches. Rows may omit the clone size; those that give it use once, few, many or a size class.

d_gene: -
j_gene: TRBJ1-5
v_gene: TRBV5-8
len: 12
abundance: -
CDR3aa: CASSFRSQPQHF
CDR3nt: TGTGCCAGCAGCTTTCGGTCTCAGCCCCAGCATTTT

d_gene: TRBD2
j_gene: TRBJ2-1
v_gene: TRBV25-1
len: 18
abundance: -
CDR3aa: CASSITSGKRNPYNEQFF
CDR3nt: TGTGCCAGCAGTATTACTAGCGGGAAAAGAAACCCCTACAATGAGCAGTTCTTC

d_gene: -
j_gene: TRBJ1-1
v_gene: TRBV10-1
len: 14
abundance: -
CDR3aa: CASSKDSSNTEAFF
CDR3nt: TGCGCCAGCAGTAAGGACAGCTCGAACACTGAAGCTTTCTTT

d_gene: -
j_gene: TRBJ2-7
v_gene: TRBV21-1
len: 16
abundance: -
CDR3aa: CASSKRGQIGPCEQYF
CDR3nt: TGTGCCAGCAGCAAAAGAGGACAGATCGGTCCCTGCGAGCAGTACTTC

d_gene: TRBD2
j_gene: TRBJ2-1
v_gene: TRBV7-2
len: 15
abundance: -
CDR3aa: CASGFLLAGDDEQFF
CDR3nt: TGTGCCAGCGGGTTCTTACTAGCGGGGGACGATGAGCAGTTCTTC

d_gene: -
j_gene: TRBJ2-1
v_gene: TRBV6-5
len: 14
abundance: few
CDR3aa: CASSYVADYNEQFF
CDR3nt: TGTGCCAGCAGTTACGTAGCGGATTACAATGAGCAGTTCTTC

d_gene: TRBD1
j_gene: TRBJ1-2
v_gene: TRBV18
len: 15
abundance: -
CDR3aa: CASSPEGGWVYGYTF
CDR3nt: TGTGCCAGCTCACCTGAAGGGGGCTGGGTCTATGGCTACACCTTC

d_gene: TRBD1
j_gene: TRBJ2-7
v_gene: TRBV28
len: 16
abundance: few
CDR3aa: CASNQIGAGGFNEQYF
CDR3nt: TGTGCCAGCAACCAAATCGGGGCAGGGGGCTTCAACGAGCAGTACTTC

d_gene: TRBD2
j_gene: TRBJ2-1
v_gene: TRBV27
len: 20
abundance: -
CDR3aa: CASSLAPHPTAGGVHNEQFF
CDR3nt: TGTGCCAGCAGTTTAGCCCCTCACCCGACGGCGGGGGGGGTCCACAATGAGCAGTTCTTC

d_gene: -
j_gene: TRBJ1-1
v_gene: TRBV7-9
len: 11
abundance: -
CDR3aa: CASSLSPEAFF
CDR3nt: TGTGCCAGCAGCTTATCCCCCGAGGCTTTCTTT

d_gene: -
j_gene: TRBJ2-7
v_gene: TRBV7-9
len: 15
abundance: -
CDR3aa: CASSFSTTGNYEQYF
CDR3nt: TGTGCCAGCAGCTTCTCGACTACCGGGAACTACGAGCAGTACTTC

d_gene: -
j_gene: TRBJ2-2
v_gene: TRBV5-1
len: 16
abundance: -
CDR3aa: CASSFMWEKNTGELFF
CDR3nt: TGCGCCAGCAGCTTTATGTGGGAGAAGAACACCGGGGAGCTGTTTTTT

d_gene: TRBD1
j_gene: TRBJ1-5
v_gene: TRBV4-1
len: 17
abundance: few
CDR3aa: CASSQDDRTGQNQPQHF
CDR3nt: TGCGCCAGCAGCCAAGACGACCGGACAGGGCAAAATCAGCCCCAGCATTTT

d_gene: TRBD2
j_gene: TRBJ2-5
v_gene: TRBV11-2
len: 14
abundance: -
CDR3aa: CASSLVLAEETQYF
CDR3nt: TGTGCCAGCAGCTTAGTCCTAGCGGAAGAGACCCAGTACTTC

d_gene: TRBD1
j_gene: TRBJ2-5
v_gene: TRBV6-6
len: 16
abundance: -
CDR3aa: CASSRIIGTEQETQYF
CDR3nt: TGTGCCAGCAGTCGCATAATCGGGACAGAACAAGAGACCCAGTACTTC

d_gene: -
j_gene: TRBJ1-3
v_gene: TRBV6-5
len: 14
abundance: -
CDR3aa: CASSRGHSGNTIYF
CDR3nt: TGTGCCAGCAGCCGAGGACATTCTGGAAACACCATATATTTT

d_gene: TRBD1
j_gene: TRBJ2-2
v_gene: TRBV11-3
len: 17
abundance: -
CDR3aa: CASSPRLGQGNTGELFF
CDR3nt: TGTGCCAGCAGCCCTCGACTGGGACAGGGAAACACCGGGGAGCTGTTTTTT

d_gene: -
j_gene: TRBJ2-2
v_gene: TRBV11-2
len: 15
abundance: -
CDR3aa: CASSLDNMNTGELFF
CDR3nt: TGTGCCAGCAGCTTAGATAACATGAACACCGGGGAGCTGTTTTTT

d_gene: TRBD2
j_gene: TRBJ2-2
v_gene: TRBV11-2
len: 15
abundance: -
CDR3aa: CASSFLAEITGELFF
CDR3nt: TGTGCCAGCAGCTTCCTAGCGGAGATCACCGGGGAGCTGTTTTTT

d_gene: -
j_gene: TRBJ2-6
v_gene: TRBV4-3
len: 15
abundance: -
CDR3aa: CASSQVGSGANVLTF
CDR3nt: TGCGCCAGCAGCCAAGTCGGCTCTGGGGCCAACGTCCTGACTTTC

d_gene: TRBD1
j_gene: TRBJ1-4
v_gene: TRBV19
len: 15
abundance: -
CDR3aa: CASSISDRAEEKLFF
CDR3nt: TGTGCCAGTAGTATAAGTGACAGGGCAGAGGAAAAACTGTTTTTT